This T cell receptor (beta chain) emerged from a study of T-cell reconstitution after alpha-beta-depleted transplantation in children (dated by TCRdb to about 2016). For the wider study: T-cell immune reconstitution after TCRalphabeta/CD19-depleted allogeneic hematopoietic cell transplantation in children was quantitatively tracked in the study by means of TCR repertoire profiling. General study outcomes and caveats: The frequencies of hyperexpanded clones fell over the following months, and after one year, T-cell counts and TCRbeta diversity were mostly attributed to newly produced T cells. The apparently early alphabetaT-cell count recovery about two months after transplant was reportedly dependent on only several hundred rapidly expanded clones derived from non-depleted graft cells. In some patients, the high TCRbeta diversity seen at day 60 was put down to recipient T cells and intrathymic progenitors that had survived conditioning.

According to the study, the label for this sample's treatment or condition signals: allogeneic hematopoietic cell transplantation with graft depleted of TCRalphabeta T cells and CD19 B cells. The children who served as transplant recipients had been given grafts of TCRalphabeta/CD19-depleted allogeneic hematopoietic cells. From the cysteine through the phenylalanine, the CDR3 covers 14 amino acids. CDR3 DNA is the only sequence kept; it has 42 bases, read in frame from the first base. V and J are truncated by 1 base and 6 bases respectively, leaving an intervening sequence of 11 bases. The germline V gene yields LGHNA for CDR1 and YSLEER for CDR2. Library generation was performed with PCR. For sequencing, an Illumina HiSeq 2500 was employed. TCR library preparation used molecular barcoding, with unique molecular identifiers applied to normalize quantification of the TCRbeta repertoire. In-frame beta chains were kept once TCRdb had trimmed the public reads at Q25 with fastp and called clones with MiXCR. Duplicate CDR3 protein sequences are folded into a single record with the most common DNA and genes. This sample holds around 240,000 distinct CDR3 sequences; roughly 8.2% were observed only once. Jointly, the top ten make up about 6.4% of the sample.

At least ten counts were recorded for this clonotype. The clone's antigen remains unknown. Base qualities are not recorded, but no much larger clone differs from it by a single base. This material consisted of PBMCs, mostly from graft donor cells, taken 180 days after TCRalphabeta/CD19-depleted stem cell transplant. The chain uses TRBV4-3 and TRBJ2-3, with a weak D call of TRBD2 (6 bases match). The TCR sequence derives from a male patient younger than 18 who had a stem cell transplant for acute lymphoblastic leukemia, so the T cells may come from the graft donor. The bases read TGCGCCAGCAGCCAAGCGGGGGTACGGGATACGCAGTATTTT. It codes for CASSQAGVRDTQYF.